The table lists the clone carrying this T cell receptor (beta chain) with a count of one. The repertoire was sequenced with immunoSEQ multiplex PCR; TCRdb's copy has only in-frame clones and lacks some. Of 70,000 to 95,000 clones listed, roughly 90% were seen once; the top ten hold roughly 2.3%. These data originate in a study of blood T cell repertoires in COVID-19. As for the study in general: T cells, B-cell-depleted T cells, or PBMCs supplied cDNA or gDNA.

This CDR3 is built from 17 residues. Looked up from germline, CDR1 is WSHSY and CDR2 is SAAADI. Trimming took 7 bases from V and 2 from J; bases not matched to a gene: 11. The material sequenced was peripheral blood. V and J are TRBV10-2 and TRBJ2-3; 11 bases agree with TRBD1. The clonotype originates from a man between 45 and 60 years old with acute or convalescent COVID-19. The CDR3 DNA reads as TGCGCCAGCAAGGACAGGGGGCTATCTCGATACACAGATACGCAGTATTTT. It translates to CASKDRGLSRYTDTQYF.